Each of the 8 T cell receptor beta chains below was sequenced from the same sample in a study of T-cell memory formation after mild COVID-19. MiXCR, run by TCRdb on the 5' RACE reads, gives a single entry per CDR3 protein. The sample yields around 340,000 distinct CDR3 sequences, about 21% seen once. The specimen was PBMCs or a T cell subset sorted from them (not recorded which). These receptors originate from an adult woman who had mild COVID-19 (a few samples of this study predate the infection). Cell type and time point are not known.

This chain joins TRBV12-3 or TRBV12-4 and TRBJ1-1, with a tentative D call TRBD1 (5 bases). V dropped 6 bases and J dropped 2 bases, with 16 bases sitting between them. The CDR3 is made up of 15 amino acids. CDR3 in amino acids: CASSPRNRRNTEAFF. In DNA form, the CDR3 reads TGTGCCAGCAGCCCCAGGAACAGGCGAAACACTGAAGCTTTCTTT.

This clonotype was counted a few times. This chain connects TRBV5-8 to TRBJ2-5; D is ambiguous. This CDR3 is built from 13 residues. V was clipped by 2 bases and J by 5 bases, with 10 bases between them. CDR1 is SGHTS and CDR2 is YDEGEE in the germline V gene. The CDR3 DNA follows: TGTGCCAGCAGCTTTAATCGGCGGGAGACCCAGTACTTC. Its protein product is CASSFNRRETQYF.

The V call is TRBV20-1, the J call TRBJ1-1; 7 bases fit TRBD1. Per the germline V gene, CDR1 is DFQATT and CDR2 is SNEGSKA (reference sequence). The CDR3 runs to 12 residues. CDR3 protein: CSPRGGNTEAFF. The CDR3 DNA sequence: TGCAGCCCCAGGGGGGGGAACACTGAAGCTTTCTTT.

V and J are TRBV20-1 and TRBJ2-1; 8 bases line up with TRBD2. CDR1 and CDR2 from the germline V gene are DFQATT and SNEGSKA (reference sequence). The CDR3 spans 12 residues. J gave up 9 bases and V 7 bases, and 8 bases lay outside the gene matches. CDR3 coding DNA: TGCAGTGTCCGGGGCGCGGGAGGTGAGCAGTTCTTC. Translating it yields CSVRGAGGEQFF.

The count of this clonotype is one. This chain links TRBV6-6 with TRBJ2-5; D assignment may be TRBD1 or TRBD2 (5 bases each). The germline gives CDR1 MNHNY, CDR2 SVGAGI (reference sequence). There are 15 residues in the CDR3. The V end lost 0 bases, the J end lost 4 bases, and 12 bases lay between the germline ends. In DNA, the CDR3 is TGTGCCAGCAGTTACTCGAGGGAGAGGGGAGAGACCCAGTACTTC. It codes for CASSYSRERGETQYF.

The chain links TRBV20-1 to TRBJ1-6; 9 bases are a match to TRBD1. Germline trimming cut 4 bases from V and 10 bases from J; bases unmatched to any gene: 11. This CDR3 is built from 15 residues. Germline lookup yields CDR1 DFQATT and CDR2 SNEGSKA (reference sequence). The CDR3 DNA reads as TGCAGTGCTACGGGGGACAGGGTTTCAGGGTCACCCCTCCACTTT. Its protein is CSATGDRVSGSPLHF.

The V call is TRBV13, the J call TRBJ2-7, with 10 bases that match TRBD1. Per the germline V gene, CDR1 is PRHDT and CDR2 is FYEKMQ (reference sequence). The CDR3 is 14 amino acids. Unmatched junction bases numbered 4, after V lost 3 bases and J lost 5 bases. CDR3 residues: CASSFGDRGNEQYF. The CDR3, as DNA: TGTGCCAGCAGCTTCGGGGACAGGGGAAACGAGCAGTACTTC.

This rearrangement joins TRBV4-3 to TRBJ2-1; 7 bases map to TRBD2. The V gene end was trimmed by 6 bases and the J gene end by 2 bases; junction bases not matched to a gene: 7. Germline loops: CDR1 LGHNA, CDR2 YSLEER. This CDR3 has 15 residues. The CDR3 DNA follows: TGCGCCAGCAGTGGGGCGGGAGTGACCTACAATGAGCAGTTCTTC. Its translation is CASSGAGVTYNEQFF.